This TCR beta chain was obtained from a study of cytomegalovirus exposure and HLA in healthy donors. Study-wide points: Accurate prediction of most subjects' HLA-A and HLA-B alleles from TCR beta sequences was reported.

Use of 60 Vbeta and 13 Jbeta primers characterized the PCR. Only in-frame clones appear in the TCRdb table, and some are missing; sequencing was by immunoSEQ multiplex PCR. This repertoire shows approximately 130,000 clones, less than 80% found once; its top ten account for approximately 4%. V was clipped by 6 bases and J by 2 bases, with 10 bases between them. The CDR3 has 13 residues. The germline gives CDR1 MNHNS, CDR2 SASEGT. On this clone itself: As yet, its antigen is unknown.

Those who donated were healthy bone marrow donors. Material: PBMCs. This receptor was taken from a man aged 50-60 years in good health and CMV-seropositive. V is TRBV6-1 and J is TRBJ1-2; D unclear. The CDR3 protein is CASREGVNYGYTF. The CDR3 nucleotides are TGTGCCAGCAGGGAGGGAGTCAACTATGGCTACACCTTC.